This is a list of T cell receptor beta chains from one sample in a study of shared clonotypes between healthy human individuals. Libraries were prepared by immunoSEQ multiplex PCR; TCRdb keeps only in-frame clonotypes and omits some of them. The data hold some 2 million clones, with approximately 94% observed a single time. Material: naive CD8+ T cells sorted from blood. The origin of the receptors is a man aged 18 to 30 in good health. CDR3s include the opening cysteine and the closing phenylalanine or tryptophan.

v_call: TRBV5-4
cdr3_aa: CASSLRGTASGNTIYF

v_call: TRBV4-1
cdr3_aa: CASSQDGGDTPYNEQFF

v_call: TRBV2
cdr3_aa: CASSGPGQGHEQYF

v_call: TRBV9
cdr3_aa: CASSVVPGTGLGELFF

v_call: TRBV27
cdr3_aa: CASSTGNTIYF

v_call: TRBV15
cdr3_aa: CATSIRTFQETQYF

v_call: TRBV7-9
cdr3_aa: CASSSIGTASPLHF

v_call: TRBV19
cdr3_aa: CASSRTGLPNTEAFF

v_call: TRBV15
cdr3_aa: CATSGGSYEQYF

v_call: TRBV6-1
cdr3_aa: CASAMAGASNQPQHF

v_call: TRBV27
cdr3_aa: CASRFTGGTTGELFF

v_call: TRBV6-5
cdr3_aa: CASSPIAGDSSEQYF

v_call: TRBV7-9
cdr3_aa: CASSPGTVYEQYF

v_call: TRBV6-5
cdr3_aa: CASSYLVSTDTQYF

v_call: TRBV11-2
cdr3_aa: CASSSTTSGRNRTYNEQFF

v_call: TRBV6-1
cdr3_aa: CASSLLDASNQPQHF

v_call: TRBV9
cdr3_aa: CASTLGAGGGNTIYF

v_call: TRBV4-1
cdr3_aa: CASSQGRVGSTEAFF

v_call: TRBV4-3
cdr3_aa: CASSQGIRGYEQYF

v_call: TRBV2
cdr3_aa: CASSWTENTGELFF

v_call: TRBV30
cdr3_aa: CAWSVQDGTEAFF

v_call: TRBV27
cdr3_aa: CASSYRGFSSYEQYF

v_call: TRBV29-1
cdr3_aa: CSVGEGDSNQPQHF

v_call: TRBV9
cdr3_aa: CASSVEGAGTDTQYF

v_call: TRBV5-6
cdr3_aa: CASSPSPRGLGEQYF

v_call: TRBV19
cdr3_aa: CASNFRGLNTEAFF

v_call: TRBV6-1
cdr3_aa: CASNIGDWSDTQYF

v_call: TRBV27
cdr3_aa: CASSLIEDTQYF

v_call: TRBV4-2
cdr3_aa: CASSPNTVNTEAFF

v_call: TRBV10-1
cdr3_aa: CASSEGISGRSAYEQYF

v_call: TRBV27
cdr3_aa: CASSFNADTQYF

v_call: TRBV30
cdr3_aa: CAWSVVPGAEAFF

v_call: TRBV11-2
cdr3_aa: CASSLSAGGIYEQYF

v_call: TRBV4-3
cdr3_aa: CASSPDSGISSYNEQFF

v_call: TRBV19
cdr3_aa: CASSMGGYEQYF

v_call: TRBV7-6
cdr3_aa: CASSLWTGGEYEQYF

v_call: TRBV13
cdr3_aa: CASSLASSPSPLHF

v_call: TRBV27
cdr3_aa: CASRTGGLLIGELFF

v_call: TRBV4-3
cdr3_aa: CASSPLGSTDTQYF

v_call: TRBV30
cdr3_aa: CASQGFAEANTEAFF

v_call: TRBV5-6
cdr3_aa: CASSLDLGYEQYF

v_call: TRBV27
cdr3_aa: CASSSANYEQYF

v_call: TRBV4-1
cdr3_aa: CASSQVPREKTQYF

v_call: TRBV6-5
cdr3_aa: CASSSGLAGSEQYF

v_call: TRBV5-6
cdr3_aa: CASSGAGQGSEQYF

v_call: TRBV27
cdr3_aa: CASSHGQGPDEQYF

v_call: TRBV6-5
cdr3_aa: CASSYTSGRINEQFF

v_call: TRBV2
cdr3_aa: CASSPTQESPTYTF

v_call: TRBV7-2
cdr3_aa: CASSPPSGSYNEQFF

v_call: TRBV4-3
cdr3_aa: CASSQAQGGTYEQYF

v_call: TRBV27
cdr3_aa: CASSERGGSYEQYF

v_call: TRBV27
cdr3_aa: CASSYGTGGTYEQYF

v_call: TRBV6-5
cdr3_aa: CASNLVAGSYEQYF

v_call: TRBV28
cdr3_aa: CASIHQVSYEQYF

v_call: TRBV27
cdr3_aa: CASSNRGDGPPLHF

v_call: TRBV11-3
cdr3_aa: CAASPSGPRGRFHEQFF

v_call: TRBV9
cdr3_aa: CASSVAAQLWAANVLTF

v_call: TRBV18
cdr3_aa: CASSPGEREKLFF

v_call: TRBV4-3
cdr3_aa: CASSQDRSPYEQYF

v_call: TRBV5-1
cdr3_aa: CASSFGVAKNIQYF